The 9 T cell receptor beta chains below come from one sample, sequenced in a study of T cell repertoires in ileal Crohn's disease. Time point of the sample: inflamed ileum from the surgical specimen. The table came from immunoSEQ multiplex PCR; TCRdb's copy has only in-frame clones and leaves some out. The table includes roughly 13,000 clones, approximately 80% detected once. The material sequenced was ileal tissue. The source is an adult with Crohn's disease.

V and J are TRBV11-2 and TRBJ2-2; TRBD2 is a possible D gene (5 bases). Per the germline V gene, CDR1 is SGHAT and CDR2 is FQNNGV. Trimming pared 3 bases from V and 4 bases from J, leaving 18 bases between. The CDR3 loop spans 17 amino acids. CDR3 sequence (DNA): TGTGCCAGCAGCTTTTACGGGAAGACTTTGGGCACCGGGGAGCTGTTTTTT. Protein product: CASSFYGKTLGTGELFF.

The chain combines TRBV5-1 with TRBJ1-1, with D unclear. This CDR3 contains 15 residues. Trimming cost V 0 bases and J 11 bases, with 20 bases left between them. The germline gives CDR1 SGHRS, CDR2 YFSETQ. The DNA for the CDR3 is TGCGCCAGCAGCTTGGGGGCAGAAATATTTCTCGAGGCTTTCTTT. It codes for CASSLGAEIFLEAFF.

This clone was detected once. This chain joins TRBV11-2 and TRBJ2-7, with D possibly TRBD2 on 5 matching bases. Germline CDR1 reads SGHAT; CDR2 reads FQNNGV. The CDR3 is 14 amino acids. With 5 bases removed from V and 0 bases from J, the gap between germline ends came to 11 bases. The CDR3 spells CASSASGNSYEQYF. The CDR3 DNA reads as TGTGCCAGCAGCGCGTCCGGGAACTCCTACGAGCAGTACTTC.

The chain recombines TRBV10-3 with TRBJ1-6, with D perhaps matching TRBD1 (5 bases). Germline V gene lookup returns CDR1 ENHRY and CDR2 SYGVKD. The CDR3 runs 16 residues. V dropped 6 bases and J dropped 5 bases, with 17 bases sitting between them. The CDR3 bases are TGTGCCATCAGCGAGCAGGGTGTGGAAAATAATTCACCCCTCCACTTT. Residues: CAISEQGVENNSPLHF.

The rearrangement joins TRBV10-3 to TRBJ2-3, with 7 bases lining up with TRBD2. Germline V gene lookup returns CDR1 ENHRY and CDR2 SYGVKD. The CDR3 extends over 14 amino acids. J lost 0 bases, V lost 7 bases, and 4 bases had no gene match. CDR3 sequence: CAIMGRGSTDTQYF. The DNA of the CDR3 is TGTGCCATCATGGGGCGGGGGAGCACAGATACGCAGTATTTT.

CDR3: CASSLESPGYAYEQYF. The CDR3 DNA sequence: TGCGCCAGCAGCTTGGAGTCGCCAGGGTATGCCTACGAGCAGTACTTC. The chain is built from TRBV5-1 and TRBJ2-7; D might be TRBD1 (5 bases). Trimming removed 0 bases at V and 2 bases at J, with 15 bases between. CDR3 length: 16 residues. In germline, CDR1 is SGHRS, CDR2 YFSETQ.

To note about this clone: Other DNA variants within this sample encode the same CDR3. This chain joins TRBV27 and TRBJ1-1; D is unresolved. V lost 2 bases and J 0 bases, leaving 10 bases between the germline ends. The CDR3 contains 15 residues. CDR1 is MNHEY and CDR2 is SMNVEV in the germline V gene (reference sequence). This chain's CDR3 is CASSLNPVLNTEAFF. Here the CDR3 DNA reads TGTGCCAGCAGTTTAAACCCTGTTTTGAACACTGAAGCTTTCTTT.

The rearrangement links TRBV19 to TRBJ2-7; D not certain. The CDR3 has 14 amino acids. Germline V gene lookup returns CDR1 LNHDA and CDR2 SQIVND (reference sequence). Trimming removed 4 bases from V and 5 bases from J, with 15 bases in between. The CDR3 DNA reads TGTGCCAGTAGTAGTGGTCCCATCGGTGACGAGCAGTACTTC. Its translation: CASSSGPIGDEQYF.

CDR3 region: CAWSGTQGGSPLHF. CDR3 DNA sequence: TGTGCCTGGAGTGGGACCCAAGGAGGTTCACCCCTCCACTTT. The chain has TRBV30 and TRBJ1-6; D gene unclear. The CDR3 totals 14 residues. Germline V lookup: CDR1 GTSNPN, CDR2 SVGIG (reference sequence). With 1 base removed from V and 9 bases from J, the gap between germline ends came to 13 bases.